The 2 T cell receptor beta chains listed next were all sequenced from one sample in a study of read filtering for tumor transcriptome and immune sequencing. This library used about 360 ng RNA and molecular barcoded adaptors spanning alpha/delta and beta/gamma chains. TCRdb analysed the reads with MiXCR anew, one entry per CDR3 protein. The profile shows more than 100,000 distinct CDR3 sequences, 13% of them singletons. Sequencing used a population of CD138-negative cells sorted from bone marrow. The receptors derive from a donor at least 40 years old with multiple myeloma.

The rearrangement joins TRBV19 to TRBJ2-1, with 9 bases fitting TRBD2. J gave up 6 bases and V 5 bases, and 8 bases lay outside the gene matches. The CDR3 is 15 amino acids. Per the germline V gene, CDR1 is LNHDA and CDR2 is SQIVND (reference sequence). CDR3 residues: CASSRRAGGPNEQFF. CDR3 in DNA: TGTGCCAGTAGTCGAAGAGCGGGGGGTCCCAATGAGCAGTTCTTC. Full variable domain (remainder filled in from reference TRBV19 and TRBJ2-1): DGGITQSPKYLFRKEGQNVTLSCEQNLNHDAMYWYRQDPGQGLRLIYYSQIVNDFQKGDIAEGYSVSREKKESFPLTVTSAQKNPTAFYLCASSRRAGGPNEQFFGPGTRLTVL.

Notes on this clonotype: Given a much more abundant clone one base away, this may be a read error. The chain employs TRBV19 and TRBJ1-5; the D gene is possibly TRBD1 (5 bases). In germline, CDR1 is LNHDA, CDR2 SQIVND (reference sequence). There are 14 residues in the CDR3. The CDR3 loop is CASSRQGNNRPQHF. For the CDR3, the DNA is TGTGCCAGTAGTAGGCAGGGCAACAATCGGCCCCAGCATTTT.